This passage covers 5 T cell receptor beta chains from one sample sequenced in a study of blood T cell repertoires in COVID-19. Method: immunoSEQ multiplex PCR; TCRdb's copy keeps in-frame clones and lacks some. The sample records some 12,000 clones, around nine tenths being singletons. Sequenced input: peripheral blood. These receptors were taken from a woman aged 70-85 years with active COVID-19.

This chain links TRBV27 with TRBJ2-2, with 10 bases identical to TRBD1. Germline trimming cut 5 bases from V and 6 bases from J; bases unmatched to any gene: 9. The CDR3 contains 16 residues. CDR1 is MNHEY, CDR2 SMNVEV, per germline (reference sequence). CDR3 coding DNA: TGTGCCAGCAGTCCGTACCGGGACAGGGGTTCCGGGGAGCTGTTTTTT. Protein sequence: CASSPYRDRGSGELFF.

The chain couples TRBV6-5 to TRBJ2-7; the D is unclear. The germline V gene has CDR1 MNHEY and CDR2 SVGAGI. The CDR3 has 14 amino acids. V shed 6 bases and J shed 4 bases, with 16 bases lying between them. The CDR3 spells CASRMVPTSYEQYF. The CDR3 nucleotides read TGTGCCAGCAGGATGGTGCCTACCTCTTACGAGCAGTACTTC.

The J gene is TRBJ2-1, the V gene TRBV30; D ambiguous. V was shortened by 3 bases and J by 3 bases, with 9 bases between the two germline ends. CDR3 size: 13 residues. Germline V gives CDR1 GTSNPN, CDR2 SVGIG (reference sequence). The CDR3 DNA reads TGTGCCTGGAGCTCCTTCTTCTACAATGAGCAGTTCTTC. The encoded protein is CAWSSFFYNEQFF.

The chain joins TRBV5-1 to TRBJ2-5; possible D gene TRBD2, 6 bases. Germline assignment: CDR1 SGHRS and CDR2 YFSETQ. The CDR3 spans 15 residues. Trimming removed 0 bases at V and 2 bases at J, with 11 bases between. The CDR3 protein is CASSLAGDSQETQYF. The CDR3 DNA reads TGCGCCAGCAGCTTGGCCGGGGACTCACAAGAGACCCAGTACTTC.

This chain uses TRBV7-2 with TRBJ2-7; 11 bases align to TRBD1. The CDR3 runs 14 residues. The junction had 6 bases not matched to a gene; V was cut back by 5 bases and J by 6 bases. CDR1 and CDR2 from the germline V gene are SGHTA and FQGNSA. The DNA for the CDR3 is TGTGCCAGCAGCCTCCGGGACAGGGGGTCCGAGCAGTACTTC. Protein: CASSLRDRGSEQYF.